This T cell receptor (beta chain) is from a study of post-analysis software for immune sequencing data. Study as a whole: Patients with relapsing-remitting, secondary progressive and progressive-relapsing multiple sclerosis courses were all represented. Study conclusions and caveats: The five TRBV segments detected at higher frequency in patients than in controls included TRBV5-6, TRBV5-1 and TRBV20-1. Strong co-clustering by F measure linked samples that shared a preparation batch. There was significantly lower normalized Chao1 diversity in multiple sclerosis patients than in controls.

In this sample, this clonotype turned up a few times. Antigen specificity is unknown. Prepared libraries of TCR beta cDNA carried unique molecular identifiers. Yield was 500,000 or so cDNA molecules from about 1 to 10 million T cells. TCRdb reanalysed the PCR reads using MiXCR and keeps one entry per CDR3 protein. The sample lists about 400,000 distinct CDR3 sequences, approximately 38% occurring once. The J segment lost 9 bases and the V segment lost 0 bases, leaving 10 bases of the junction unmatched. Looked up from germline, CDR1 is LGHNA and CDR2 is YSLEER. CDR3 length: 16 residues. The source of this sequence is a girl aged 10-17 years with multiple sclerosis. The specimen was blood. This chain joins TRBV4-3 and TRBJ2-3; 9 bases are shared with TRBD2. This CDR3 is CASSQDAGGHPVTQYF. CDR3 sequence (DNA): TGCGCCAGCAGCCAAGATGCGGGGGGGCATCCCGTCACGCAGTATTTT.